This T cell receptor (beta chain) was identified in a study of T cell responses to AZD1222 COVID-19 vaccine. The CDR3 totals 13 residues. CDR1 is LNHDA, CDR2 SQIVND, per germline (reference sequence). Trimming cost V 5 bases and J 4 bases, with 9 bases left between them. Only in-frame clones appear in the TCRdb table, and some are missing; sequencing was by immunoSEQ multiplex PCR. The data contain roughly 150,000 clones, around 93% of them singletons. The clonotype originates from an adult in good health. This sequence joins TRBV19 and TRBJ1-3, with D perhaps matching TRBD1 (6 bases). This specimen was peripheral blood, taken on day 0 of AZD1222 vaccination. The CDR3 protein is CASSRTGGNTIYF. The CDR3 DNA reads TGTGCCAGTAGTCGAACAGGGGGAAACACCATATATTTT. The variable domain in full, completed from reference TRBV19 and TRBJ1-3, reads DGGITQSPKYLFRKEGQNVTLSCEQNLNHDAMYWYRQDPGQGLRLIYYSQIVNDFQKGDIAEGYSVSREKKESFPLTVTSAQKNPTAFYLCASSRTGGNTIYFGEGSWLTVV.